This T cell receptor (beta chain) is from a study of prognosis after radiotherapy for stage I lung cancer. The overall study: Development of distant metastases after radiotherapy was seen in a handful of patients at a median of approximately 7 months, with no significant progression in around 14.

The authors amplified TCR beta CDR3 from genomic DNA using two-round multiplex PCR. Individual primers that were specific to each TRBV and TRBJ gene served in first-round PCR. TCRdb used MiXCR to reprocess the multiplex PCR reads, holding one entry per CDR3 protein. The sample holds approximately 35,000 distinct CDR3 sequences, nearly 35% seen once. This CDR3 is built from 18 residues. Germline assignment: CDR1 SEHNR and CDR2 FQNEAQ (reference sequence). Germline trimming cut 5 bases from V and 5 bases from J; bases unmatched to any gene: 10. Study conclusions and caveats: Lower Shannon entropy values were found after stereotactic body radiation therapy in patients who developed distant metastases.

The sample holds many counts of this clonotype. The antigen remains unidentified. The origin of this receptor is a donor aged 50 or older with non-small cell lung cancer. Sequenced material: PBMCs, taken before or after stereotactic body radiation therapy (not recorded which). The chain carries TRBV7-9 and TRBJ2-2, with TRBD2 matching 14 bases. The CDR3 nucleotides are TGTGCCAGCAGCCCCCGGACTAGCGGGAGGCCTACAACCGGGGAGCTGTTTTTT. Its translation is CASSPRTSGRPTTGELFF.